Listed here are 17 T cell receptor beta chains from one sample, sequenced in a study of siplizumab effects on memory and regulatory T cells (dated by TCRdb to the late 2010s). The library came from the immunoSEQ multiplex PCR assay. TCRdb provides this immuneACCESS table in a form limited to in-frame rearrangements. Some clones are lacking; in checked studies, under half of them reflect an unresolved V gene, and why the rest are absent is not known. The sample table holds some 62,000 clones, of which less than 90% were seen once. The ten top clones hold approximately 3.4% of the sample. The sequenced sample was memory CD4+ T cells sorted from blood. The sample's cell subset or site label is to be understood as: unstimulated CD4+ memory T cells. The receptor set was obtained from a human donor in good health.

This chain uses TRBV10-3 with TRBJ2-5; 7 bases fit TRBD1. The CDR3 is 11 residues long. Germline loops: CDR1 ENHRY, CDR2 SYGVKD. Trimming took 10 bases from V and 2 from J; bases not matched to a gene: 1. CDR3: CATGQQETQYF. The CDR3 DNA follows: TGTGCCACGGGACAGCAAGAGACCCAGTACTTC.

This CDR3 reads CASSFGDGGTDTQYF. The CDR3 nucleotides read TGCGCCAGCAGCTTCGGAGATGGGGGCACAGATACGCAGTATTTT. The chain links TRBV5-1 to TRBJ2-3; D gene unclear. The V gene's germline CDR1 is SGHRS and CDR2 YFSETQ. V was shortened by 2 bases and J by 1 base, with 11 bases between the two germline ends. The CDR3 spans 15 residues. The variable domain in full, with the rest retrieved from reference TRBV5-1 and TRBJ2-3, is KAGVTQTPRYLIKTRGQQVTLSCSPISGHRSVSWYQQTPGQGLQFLFEYFSETQRNKGNFPGRFSGRQFSNSRSEMNVSTLELGDSALYLCASSFGDGGTDTQYFGPGTRLTVL.

The gene calls are TRBV29-1 and TRBJ2-1; a possible D gene is TRBD2 (5 bases). The CDR3 covers 14 residues. The V and J ends lost 6 bases and 5 bases respectively, with 17 bases between them. The germline gives CDR1 SQVTM, CDR2 ANQGSEA. The CDR3 sequence: CSVLWERTNNEQFF. The CDR3 DNA reads as TGCAGCGTCCTGTGGGAGCGGACCAACAATGAGCAGTTCTTC.

The chain links TRBV29-1 to TRBJ2-7; D is possibly TRBD2 (5 bases). CDR1 and CDR2 from the germline V gene are SQVTM and ANQGSEA. The CDR3 loop spans 12 amino acids. The V gene lost 4 bases and the J gene lost 5 bases, with 12 bases spanning the gap. The CDR3 loop is CSVASRQNEQYF. The CDR3 DNA sequence: TGCAGCGTTGCTAGCCGGCAGAACGAGCAGTACTTC.

This chain's CDR3 is CASSESGRRRGEAFF. The CDR3 bases are TGTGCCAGCAGTGAATCGGGCCGGCGGCGTGGAGAAGCTTTCTTT. The V and J genes are TRBV2 and TRBJ1-1; D gene unclear. Germline CDR1 and CDR2: SNHLY and FYNNEI. The V end lost 2 bases, the J end lost 8 bases, and 18 bases lay between the germline ends. The CDR3 consists of 15 residues.

Only a few counts were recorded for this clone. The J gene is TRBJ2-1, the V gene TRBV19; no definite D call. V was shortened by 1 base and J by 13 bases, with 17 bases between the two germline ends. The CDR3 extends over 14 amino acids. CDR1 and CDR2 from the germline V gene are LNHDA and SQIVND (reference sequence). CDR3 region: CASSIVLEARIQFF. CDR3 sequence (DNA): TGTGCCAGTAGTATAGTATTAGAGGCGAGAATCCAGTTCTTC. Looking up the rest from reference TRBV19 and TRBJ2-1 gives the full variable domain: DGGITQSPKYLFRKEGQNVTLSCEQNLNHDAMYWYRQDPGQGLRLIYYSQIVNDFQKGDIAEGYSVSREKKESFPLTVTSAQKNPTAFYLCASSIVLEARIQFFGPGTRLTVL.

This chain connects TRBV5-1 to TRBJ2-5; 7 bases align to TRBD2. CDR3 length equals 16 residues. J gave up 7 bases and V 4 bases, and 16 bases lay outside the gene matches. Germline CDR1 is SGHRS and CDR2 is YFSETQ. Written as DNA, the CDR3 is TGCGCCAGCAGCGAGGGTGCGACTAGCACCACGGGGACCCAGTACTTC. Translated: CASSEGATSTTGTQYF.

This sequence joins TRBV5-1 and TRBJ2-5, with TRBD1 matching over 7 bases. Germline trimming cut 1 base from V and 2 bases from J; bases unmatched to any gene: 5. Germline lookup yields CDR1 SGHRS and CDR2 YFSETQ. The CDR3 runs to 15 residues. DNA for the CDR3: TGCGCCAGCAGCTTGTTTAGGGGGCAGCAAGAGACCCAGTACTTC. It encodes CASSLFRGQQETQYF. The full variable domain, in which reference TRBV5-1 and TRBJ2-5 provide the parts outside the CDR3, is KAGVTQTPRYLIKTRGQQVTLSCSPISGHRSVSWYQQTPGQGLQFLFEYFSETQRNKGNFPGRFSGRQFSNSRSEMNVSTLELGDSALYLCASSLFRGQQETQYFGPGTRLLVL.

The V and J genes are TRBV28 and TRBJ1-1; D perhaps matches TRBD1 (5 bases). The germline gives CDR1 MDHEN, CDR2 SYDVKM. Trimming took 6 bases from V and 4 from J, leaving 9 bases between them. The CDR3 runs 12 residues. The DNA for the CDR3 is TGTGCCAGCAGAGCAGGGAGCACTGAAGCTTTCTTT. This encodes CASRAGSTEAFF. The full variable domain, completed using reference TRBV28 and TRBJ1-1, is DVKVTQSSRYLVKRTGEKVFLECVQDMDHENMFWYRQDPGLGLRLIYFSYDVKMKEKGDIPEGYSVSREKKERFSLILESASTNQTSMYLCASRAGSTEAFFGQGTRLTVV.

The gene calls are TRBV5-6 and TRBJ2-7, with TRBD2 matching 8 bases. The germline CDR1 and CDR2 sequences are SGHDT and YYEEEE. This CDR3 comprises 14 residues. The V and J ends lost 4 bases and 3 bases, in that order; junction bases with no gene match: 6. The CDR3 is CASSLLAAVYEQYF. In DNA, the CDR3 is TGTGCCAGCAGCCTACTAGCGGCAGTCTACGAGCAGTACTTC.

The J gene is TRBJ2-2, the V gene TRBV5-6; 9 bases are a match to TRBD1. This CDR3 has 18 residues. V was pared by 4 bases and J by 4 bases, with 14 bases of the junction left unmatched. Germline V lookup: CDR1 SGHDT, CDR2 YYEEEE. The CDR3 DNA reads as TGTGCCAGCAGCCCCGGGACAGGGCGGAAGGTTGGCACCGGGGAGCTGTTTTTT. This encodes CASSPGTGRKVGTGELFF.

This chain joins TRBV4-1 and TRBJ2-1; D gene ambiguous. The CDR3 has 14 amino acids. Germline CDR1 is MGHRA and CDR2 is YSYEKL. V was pared by 4 bases and J by 4 bases, with 11 bases between. CDR3 loop: CASSRIGRYNEQFF. The CDR3 DNA is TGCGCCAGCAGCCGGATTGGACGTTACAATGAGCAGTTCTTC.

This chain joins TRBV19 and TRBJ2-3, with 16 bases identical to TRBD2. V lost 4 bases to trimming and J lost 4 bases; unmatched junction nucleotides: 5. This CDR3 has 17 amino acids. Looked up from germline, CDR1 is LNHDA and CDR2 is SQIVND (reference sequence). The CDR3 reads CASSTPGLAGGADTQYF. The CDR3 bases are TGTGCCAGTAGTACCCCGGGACTAGCGGGAGGGGCAGATACGCAGTATTTT.

J is TRBJ2-6 and V is TRBV7-2; D remains ambiguous. Germline CDR1 SGHTA, CDR2 FQGNSA. Trimming removed 1 base at V and 4 bases at J, with 8 bases between. The CDR3 covers 15 residues. The DNA for the CDR3 is TGTGCCAGCAGCTTAGTTGTGATAGGGGCCAACGTCCTGACTTTC. Its protein product is CASSLVVIGANVLTF.

The chain recombines TRBV7-2 with TRBJ1-1; 7 bases line up with TRBD1. V lost 6 bases, J lost 7 bases, and 2 bases stayed unmatched. CDR1 is SGHTA, CDR2 FQGNSA, per germline. The CDR3 covers 11 residues. CDR3 in DNA: TGTGCCAGCAGTAACAGGGGTGAAGCTTTCTTT. It is translated as CASSNRGEAFF.

The chain uses TRBV10-3 and TRBJ2-1; unclear D gene. V was shortened by 11 bases and J by 4 bases, with 18 bases between the two germline ends. Germline values: CDR1 ENHRY, CDR2 SYGVKD. The CDR3 has 14 residues. The CDR3 bases are TGTGCCGCAAGCATGGAGCTGATTTACAATGAGCAGTTCTTC. It yields the protein CAASMELIYNEQFF.

The chain uses TRBV14 and TRBJ1-2; D ambiguous. Germline V gene lookup returns CDR1 SGHDN and CDR2 FVKESK. Trimming pared 6 bases from V and 8 bases from J, leaving 22 bases between. The CDR3 has 15 amino acids. CDR3 protein: CASSPGGRGVLGYTF. The CDR3 region has the DNA TGTGCCAGCAGTCCCGGTGGACGCGGAGTTTTAGGCTACACCTTC.